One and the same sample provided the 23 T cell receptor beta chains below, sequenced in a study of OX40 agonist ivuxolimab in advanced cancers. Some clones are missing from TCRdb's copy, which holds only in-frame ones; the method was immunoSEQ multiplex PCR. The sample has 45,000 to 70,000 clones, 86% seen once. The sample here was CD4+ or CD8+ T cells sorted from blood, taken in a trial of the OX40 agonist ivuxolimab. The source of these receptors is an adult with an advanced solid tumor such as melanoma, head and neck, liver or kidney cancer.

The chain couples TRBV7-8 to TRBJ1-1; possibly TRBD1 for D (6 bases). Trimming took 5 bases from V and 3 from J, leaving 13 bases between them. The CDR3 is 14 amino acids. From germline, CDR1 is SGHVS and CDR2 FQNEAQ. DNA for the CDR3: TGTGCCAGCAGCCATATACCAGGGGACACTGAAGCTTTCTTT. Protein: CASSHIPGDTEAFF.

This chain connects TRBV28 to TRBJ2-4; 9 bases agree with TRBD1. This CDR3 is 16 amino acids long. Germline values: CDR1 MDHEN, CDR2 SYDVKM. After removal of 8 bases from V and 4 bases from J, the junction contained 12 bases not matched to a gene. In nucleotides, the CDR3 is TGTGCCAGCTCAGGGAGGGGACAGGGCCCAAAAAACATTCAGTACTTC. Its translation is CASSGRGQGPKNIQYF. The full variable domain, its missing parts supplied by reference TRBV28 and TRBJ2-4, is DVKVTQSSRYLVKRTGEKVFLECVQDMDHENMFWYRQDPGLGLRLIYFSYDVKMKEKGDIPEGYSVSREKKERFSLILESASTNQTSMYLCASSGRGQGPKNIQYFGAGTRLSVL.

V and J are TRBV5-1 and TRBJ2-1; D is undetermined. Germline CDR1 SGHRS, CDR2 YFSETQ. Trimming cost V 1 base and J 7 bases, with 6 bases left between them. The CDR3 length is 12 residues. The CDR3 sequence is CASSLSVNEQFF. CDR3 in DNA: TGCGCCAGCAGCTTGTCGGTTAATGAGCAGTTCTTC.

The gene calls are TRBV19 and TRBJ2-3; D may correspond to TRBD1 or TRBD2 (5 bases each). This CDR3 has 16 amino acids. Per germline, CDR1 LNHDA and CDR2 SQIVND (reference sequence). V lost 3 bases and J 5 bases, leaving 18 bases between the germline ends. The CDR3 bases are TGTGCCAGTAGTATGTCGGGACCCCCATTGAGAGATACGCAGTATTTT. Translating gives CASSMSGPPLRDTQYF.

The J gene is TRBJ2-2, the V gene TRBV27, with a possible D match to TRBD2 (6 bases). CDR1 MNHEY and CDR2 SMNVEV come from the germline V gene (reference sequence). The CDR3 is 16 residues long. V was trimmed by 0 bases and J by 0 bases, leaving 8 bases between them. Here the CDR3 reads CASSLSRLANTGELFF. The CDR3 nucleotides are TGTGCCAGCAGTTTATCCCGACTAGCGAACACCGGGGAGCTGTTTTTT.

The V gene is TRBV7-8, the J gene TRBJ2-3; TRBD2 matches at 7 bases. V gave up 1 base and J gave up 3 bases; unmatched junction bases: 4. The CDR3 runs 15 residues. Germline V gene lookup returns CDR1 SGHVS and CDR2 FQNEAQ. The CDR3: CASSLDGGRTDTQYF. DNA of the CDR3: TGTGCCAGCAGCTTAGACGGGGGGAGAACAGATACGCAGTATTTT.

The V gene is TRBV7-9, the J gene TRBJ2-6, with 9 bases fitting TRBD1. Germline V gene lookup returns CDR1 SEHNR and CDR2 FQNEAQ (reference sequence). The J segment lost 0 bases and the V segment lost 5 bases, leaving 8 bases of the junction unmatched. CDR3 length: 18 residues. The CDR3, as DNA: TGTGCCAGCAGCCCTAGGACAGGGGCGCCCTCTGGGGCCAACGTCCTGACTTTC. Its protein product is CASSPRTGAPSGANVLTF.

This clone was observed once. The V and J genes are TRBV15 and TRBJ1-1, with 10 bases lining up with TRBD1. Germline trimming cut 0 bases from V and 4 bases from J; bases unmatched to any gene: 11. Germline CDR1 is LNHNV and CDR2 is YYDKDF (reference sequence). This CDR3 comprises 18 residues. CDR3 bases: TGTGCCACCAGCAGAGATTGGACAGGGGGTTTTGGGAGCACTGAAGCTTTCTTT. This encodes CATSRDWTGGFGSTEAFF.

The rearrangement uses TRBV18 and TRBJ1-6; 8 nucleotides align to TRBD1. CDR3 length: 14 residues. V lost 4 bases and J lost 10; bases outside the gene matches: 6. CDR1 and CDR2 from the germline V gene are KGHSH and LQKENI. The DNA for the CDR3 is TGTGCCAGCTCACAAGGACAGGGTGGATCACCCCTCCACTTT. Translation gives CASSQGQGGSPLHF.

The CDR3 sequence: CASSVGRAGQPQHF. As DNA, the CDR3 is TGTGCCAGTAGTGTCGGGAGGGCGGGTCAGCCCCAGCATTTT. J is TRBJ1-5 and V is TRBV19; the D is unclear. CDR3 length: 14 amino acids. The ends were cut back, 5 bases at V and 6 bases at J, with 14 bases in the middle. Looked up from germline, CDR1 is LNHDA and CDR2 is SQIVND (reference sequence).

CDR3 bases: TGTGCCAGCAGCCCGAGACAGGGGATGAACACTGAAGCTTTCTTT. Translation gives CASSPRQGMNTEAFF. The chain joins TRBV7-2 to TRBJ1-1; TRBD1 matches 8 bases. The CDR3 has 15 amino acids. Trimming removed 5 bases from V and 0 bases from J; junction bases left unmatched: 5. The V gene's germline CDR1 is SGHTA and CDR2 FQGNSA. The entire variable domain, with the rest obtained from reference TRBV7-2 and TRBJ1-1, is as follows: GAGVSQSPSNKVTEKGKDVELRCDPISGHTALYWYRQSLGQGLEFLIYFQGNSAPDKSGLPSDRFSAERTGGSVSTLTIQRTQQEDSAVYLCASSPRQGMNTEAFFGQGTRLTVV.

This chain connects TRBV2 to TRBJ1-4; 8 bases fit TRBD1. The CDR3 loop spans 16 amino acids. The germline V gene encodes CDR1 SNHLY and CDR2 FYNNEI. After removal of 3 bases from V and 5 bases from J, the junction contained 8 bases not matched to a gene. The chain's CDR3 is CASSDRGRVGNEKLFF. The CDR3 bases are TGTGCCAGCAGTGACAGGGGGCGCGTTGGGAATGAAAAACTGTTTTTT.

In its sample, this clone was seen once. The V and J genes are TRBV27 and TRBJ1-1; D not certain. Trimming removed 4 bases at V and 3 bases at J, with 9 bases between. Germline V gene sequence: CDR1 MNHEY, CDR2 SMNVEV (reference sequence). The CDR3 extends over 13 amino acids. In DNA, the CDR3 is TGTGCCAGCAGTTATAGGGCAGACACTGAAGCTTTCTTT. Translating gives CASSYRADTEAFF.

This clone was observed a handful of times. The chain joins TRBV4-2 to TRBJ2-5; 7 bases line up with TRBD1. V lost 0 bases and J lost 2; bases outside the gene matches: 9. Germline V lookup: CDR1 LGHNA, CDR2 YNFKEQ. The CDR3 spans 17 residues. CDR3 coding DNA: TGTGCCAGCAGCCAAGAGGCCGCGGGCAGGGGGCAAGAGACCCAGTACTTC. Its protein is CASSQEAAGRGQETQYF.

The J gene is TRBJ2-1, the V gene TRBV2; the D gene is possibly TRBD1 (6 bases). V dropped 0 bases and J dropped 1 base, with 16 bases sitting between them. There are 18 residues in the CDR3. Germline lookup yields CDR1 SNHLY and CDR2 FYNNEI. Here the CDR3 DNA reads TGTGCCAGCAGTGAAGCGCTTCTGGGGGCAGGGTCCTACAATGAGCAGTTCTTC. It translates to CASSEALLGAGSYNEQFF.

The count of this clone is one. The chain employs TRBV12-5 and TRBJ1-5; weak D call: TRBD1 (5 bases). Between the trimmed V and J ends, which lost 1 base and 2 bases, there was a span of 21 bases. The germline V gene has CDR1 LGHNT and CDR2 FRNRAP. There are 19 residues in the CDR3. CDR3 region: CASGLASFATELGNQPQHF. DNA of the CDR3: TGTGCTAGTGGTTTGGCCTCCTTTGCGACAGAACTAGGCAATCAGCCCCAGCATTTT.

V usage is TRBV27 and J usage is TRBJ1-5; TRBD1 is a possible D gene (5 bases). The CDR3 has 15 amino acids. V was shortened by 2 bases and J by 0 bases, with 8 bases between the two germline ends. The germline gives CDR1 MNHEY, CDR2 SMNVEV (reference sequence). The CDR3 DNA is TGTGCCAGCAGTTTACGGGGGAATAGCAATCAGCCCCAGCATTTT. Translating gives CASSLRGNSNQPQHF.

For the CDR3, the DNA is TGTGCCACCAGCAGAGCGGAACAGGGTTCGCGCCGCACAGATACGCAGTATTTT. Translating it yields CATSRAEQGSRRTDTQYF. The rearrangement uses TRBV15 and TRBJ2-3, with TRBD1 as a possible D gene (6 bases). Germline V lookup: CDR1 LNHNV, CDR2 YYDKDF (reference sequence). CDR3 length: 18 residues. The ends were cut back, 1 base at V and 1 base at J, with 18 bases in the middle.

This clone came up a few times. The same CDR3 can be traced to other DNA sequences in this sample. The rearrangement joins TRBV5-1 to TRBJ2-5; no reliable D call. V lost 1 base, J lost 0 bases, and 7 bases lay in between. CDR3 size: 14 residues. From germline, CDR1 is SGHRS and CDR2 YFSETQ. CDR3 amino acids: CASSLSGYQETQYF. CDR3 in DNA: TGCGCCAGCAGCTTGAGTGGGTACCAAGAGACCCAGTACTTC.

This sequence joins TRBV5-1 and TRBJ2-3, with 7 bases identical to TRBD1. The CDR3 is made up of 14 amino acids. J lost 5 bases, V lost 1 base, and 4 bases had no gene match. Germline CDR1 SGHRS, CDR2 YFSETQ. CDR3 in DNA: TGCGCCAGCAGCTTGAAGGGGGCTGGAGATACGCAGTATTTT. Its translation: CASSLKGAGDTQYF.

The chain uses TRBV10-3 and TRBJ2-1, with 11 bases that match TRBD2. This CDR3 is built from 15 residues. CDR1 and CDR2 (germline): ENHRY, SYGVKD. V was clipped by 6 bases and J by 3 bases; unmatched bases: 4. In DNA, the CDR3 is TGTGCCATCAGGGAGACTAGCGGGAACTACAATGAGCAGTTCTTC. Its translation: CAIRETSGNYNEQFF.

CDR3 residues: CATSRGVRGSSEAFF. CDR3 DNA: TGTGCCACCAGCAGAGGGGTCAGGGGGTCATCTGAAGCTTTCTTT. The chain joins TRBV15 to TRBJ1-1; 7 bases align to TRBD1. The CDR3 sequence is 15 residues long. Per germline, CDR1 LNHNV and CDR2 YYDKDF (reference sequence). V trimming: 1 base; J trimming: 6 bases; junction bases outside the gene matches: 8. Drawing the rest from reference TRBV15 and TRBJ1-1, the complete variable domain is DAMVIQNPRYQVTQFGKPVTLSCSQTLNHNVMYWYQQKSSQAPKLLFHYYDKDFNNEADTPDNFQSRRPNTSFCFLDIRSPGLGDTAMYLCATSRGVRGSSEAFFGQGTRLTVV.

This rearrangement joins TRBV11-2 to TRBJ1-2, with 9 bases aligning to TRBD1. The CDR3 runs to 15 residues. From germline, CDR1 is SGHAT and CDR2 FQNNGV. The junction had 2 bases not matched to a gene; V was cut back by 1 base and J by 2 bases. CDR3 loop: CASSLGDRENYGYTF. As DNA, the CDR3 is TGTGCCAGCAGCTTAGGGGACAGGGAGAACTATGGCTACACCTTC.